A single T cell receptor (beta chain) is shown here with its context. Its antigen is as yet unknown. These data come from a study of T cell responses to AZD1222 COVID-19 vaccine. The CDR3 is 14 residues long. Germline CDR1 is LNHDA and CDR2 is SQIVND (reference sequence). The V segment lost 1 base and the J segment 7 bases; nucleotides outside the gene matches: 3. Assay used: immunoSEQ multiplex PCR; TCRdb lists only in-frame clones, some missing. Of 75,000 to 90,000 clones in the sample, more than 75% were seen once. Study conclusions and caveats: Rises in breadth and depth of Spike-specific TCRs came after two AZD1222 doses. White British people made up most donors, females outnumbered males, and clonal diversity was possibly underestimated. Repertoire collection took place solely once the T cell response had peaked.

The clonotype comes from an adult in good health. The genes are TRBV19 and TRBJ2-1; 8 nucleotides align to TRBD2. Sequencing was performed on peripheral blood, taken on day 0 of AZD1222 vaccination. The CDR3 protein is CASSIVPGGNEQFF. The DNA for the CDR3 is TGTGCCAGTAGTATAGTTCCGGGAGGGAATGAGCAGTTCTTC.